This T cell receptor (beta chain) was identified during a study of tumor-infiltrating lymphocytes in oesophageal squamous cell carcinoma. Each CDR3 protein is one row after TCRdb ran MiXCR on the PCR reads. The profile covers 15,000 to 20,000 distinct CDR3 sequences, with around 50% appearing a single time and roughly 17% taken by the ten largest. V was cut by 2 bases and J by 7 bases, with 11 bases left in between. Per the germline V gene, CDR1 is SNHLY and CDR2 is FYNNEI. This CDR3 has 13 amino acids. Ten or more counts support this clonotype. This TCR was sampled from a male donor with esophageal squamous cell carcinoma. The V call is TRBV2, the J call TRBJ1-1; D uncertain. Sequenced sample: esophageal tumor tissue. The CDR3 nucleotides read TGTGCCAGCAGTGAACGGGGTTTCAGTGAAGCTTTCTTT. This sequence encodes CASSERGFSEAFF.